Listed below are T cell receptor beta chains from one sample, sequenced in a study of T cell changes during pregnancy in multiple sclerosis. The protocol was immunoSEQ multiplex PCR, while the TCRdb copy is restricted to in-frame clones and leaves out a portion. This table holds roughly 24,000 clones, around 87% found once. The specimen comprised CD4+ T cells from peripheral blood mononuclear cells, sampled in the second trimester of pregnancy. These receptors all come from a female donor in good health, enrolled as a control in a pregnancy study. Each CDR3 is given with its conserved first and last residue. D genes are given only for firm matches. For some rows the clone size is stated as once, few or many, or as a class when expanded; others skip it.

size	V	J	D	DNA	CDR3
NA	TRBV7-2	TRBJ2-4	NA	TGTGCCAGCAGCTTAGTAGGTAGGGGTAGGATAGCCAAAAACATTCAGTACTTC	CASSLVGRGRIAKNIQYF
few	TRBV5-1	TRBJ1-1	NA	TGCGCCAGCAGCTTGGAGCGGAACCTTGAAGCTTTCTTT	CASSLERNLEAFF
NA	TRBV5-1	TRBJ2-7	NA	TGCGCCAGCAGCTTGAAGGGGGTGAACCGCTCTTGGGAGCAGTACTTC	CASSLKGVNRSWEQYF
NA	TRBV18	TRBJ1-2	TRBD1	TGTGCCAGCTCACTCTCCGGGACAGGGACCCATGGCTACACCTTC	CASSLSGTGTHGYTF
NA	TRBV7-6	TRBJ1-4	TRBD1	TGTGCCAGCAGACCCGGGACAGGGGCGACTAATGAAAAACTGTTTTTT	CASRPGTGATNEKLFF
NA	TRBV6-6	TRBJ2-5	NA	TGTGCCAGCAGTTACGGGAGTACACAAGAGACCCAGTACTTC	CASSYGSTQETQYF
NA	TRBV28	TRBJ2-7	NA	TGTGCCAGCAGTTTCCTCGGCGCTAGCAATACCCACGAGCAGTACTTC	CASSFLGASNTHEQYF
NA	TRBV7-2	TRBJ2-3	NA	TGTGCCAGCAGCCAATCCACCGGAGATACGCAGTATTTT	CASSQSTGDTQYF
NA	TRBV6-5	TRBJ2-2	NA	TGTGCCAGCAGTTACTCGAATAGGAGAGACACCGGGGAGCTGTTTTTT	CASSYSNRRDTGELFF
NA	TRBV5-1	TRBJ1-2	TRBD1	TGCGCCAGCAGCGGGGACAGTTCACCCGTCGGGCGCTACACCTTC	CASSGDSSPVGRYTF
NA	TRBV5-3	TRBJ1-1	TRBD1	TGTGCCAGAAGCCATCGTCTGACAGGGGAAAACACTGAAGCTTTCTTT	CARSHRLTGENTEAFF
NA	TRBV9	TRBJ1-4	NA	TGTGCCAGCAGCGTAGGCCCTTACGGTAATGAAAAACTGTTTTTT	CASSVGPYGNEKLFF
once	TRBV2	TRBJ2-2	NA	TGTGCCAGCAGGGCCAGGGATGCGAACACCGGGGAGCTGTTTTTT	CASRARDANTGELFF
once	TRBV18	TRBJ1-4	NA	TGTGCCAGCTCATCTACAGGGAATGAAAAACTGTTTTTT	CASSSTGNEKLFF
NA	TRBV14	TRBJ2-1	TRBD2	TGTGCCAGCAGCCAAGCCGGGAGGGGTTACAATGAGCAGTTCTTC	CASSQAGRGYNEQFF
few	TRBV21-1	TRBJ1-2	NA	TGTGCCAGCAGCAAAGGGGGCGCGAACTATGGCTACACCTTC	CASSKGGANYGYTF